The present T cell receptor (beta chain) was sequenced within a study of shared clonotypes between healthy human individuals. General study results and limits: The study found lower generation probabilities in non-shared clonotypes than in those shared by all four donors.

As regards this clone: Antigen specificity is unknown.

Naive CD8 isolation took CD45RO-negative cells positively selected for CCR7 and excluded terminally differentiated effector memory CD45RA+ cells. TCRdb's copy holds only in-frame clones and misses some; the assay was immunoSEQ multiplex PCR. The top ten hold 0.25% to 0.35% of the sample, which has about 580,000 clones, roughly 98% seen once. The TCR was taken from a man aged 30 to 45 in good health. The sample taken for sequencing was naive CD8+ T cells sorted from blood.

CDR3 amino acids: CASSLAGLVNEQFF. CDR3 DNA: TGTGCCAGCAGCTTAGCAGGACTTGTAAATGAGCAGTTCTTC. The chain uses TRBV7-2 and TRBJ2-1; maybe TRBD2 (5 bases). Trimming left V 0 bases short and J 7 bases short, with 10 bases between. Germline lookup yields CDR1 SGHTA and CDR2 FQGNSA. The CDR3 totals 14 residues.